These 24 T cell receptor beta chains were sequenced from one sample in a study of T-cell memory formation after mild COVID-19. TCRdb processed the 5' RACE reads anew with MiXCR; each CDR3 protein has one entry. The sample comprises 270,000 or so distinct CDR3 sequences, around 17% of which are singletons, and more than 20% rests with the top ten. The sample was PBMCs or a T cell subset sorted from them (not recorded which). These receptors were collected from a man between 18 and 29 years old who had mild COVID-19 (a few samples of this study predate the infection). Cell type and time point are not known.

Only a few counts were recorded for this clonotype. The V call is TRBV28, the J call TRBJ2-7; TRBD1 matches at 7 bases. This CDR3 has 15 residues. Looked up from germline, CDR1 is MDHEN and CDR2 is SYDVKM. Trimming removed 6 bases from V and 3 bases from J; junction bases left unmatched: 11. The CDR3 DNA reads as TGTGCCAGCAGCCAACTGGGGGACAGAGGCTACGAGCAGTACTTC. This gives the protein CASSQLGDRGYEQYF. The entire variable domain, with the rest obtained from reference TRBV28 and TRBJ2-7, is as follows: DVKVTQSSRYLVKRTGEKVFLECVQDMDHENMFWYRQDPGLGLRLIYFSYDVKMKEKGDIPEGYSVSREKKERFSLILESASTNQTSMYLCASSQLGDRGYEQYFGPGTRLTVT.

This clonotype has a handful of counts. The chain couples TRBV7-3 to TRBJ2-1; 8 bases agree with TRBD2. Germline CDR1 and CDR2: SGHTA and FQGTGA. After removal of 3 bases from V and 8 bases from J, the junction contained 9 bases not matched to a gene. The CDR3 extends over 15 amino acids. CDR3 sequence reads: CASSFELAVRHEQFF. CDR3 nucleotide sequence: TGTGCCAGCAGCTTTGAACTAGCGGTCCGCCATGAGCAGTTCTTC.

This clonotype occurred a few times. The rearrangement uses TRBV5-1 and TRBJ2-3; D is unresolved. Deletions cut 2 bases from V and 0 bases from J, with 7 bases between. CDR1 is SGHRS and CDR2 is YFSETQ in the germline V gene. This CDR3 has 14 amino acids. In DNA, the CDR3 is TGCGCCAGCAGCTTTTACTCAAGCACAGATACGCAGTATTTT. Protein sequence: CASSFYSSTDTQYF.

Only a few counts were recorded for this clonotype. V usage is TRBV7-2 and J usage is TRBJ1-2, with no clear D. The CDR3 contains 14 residues. Germline V gene lookup returns CDR1 SGHTA and CDR2 FQGNSA. V shed 1 base and J shed 4 bases, with 10 bases lying between them. CDR3 in amino acids: CASSLDVGAYGYTF. Written as DNA, the CDR3 is TGTGCCAGCAGCTTAGATGTGGGAGCCTATGGCTACACCTTC.

The chain links TRBV7-2 to TRBJ1-2, with D tentatively TRBD1 (5 bases). Germline values: CDR1 SGHTA, CDR2 FQGNSA. The CDR3 spans 16 residues. V shed 1 base and J shed 4 bases, with 16 bases lying between them. This chain's CDR3 is CASSLVVGAASYGYTF. As DNA, the CDR3 is TGTGCCAGCAGCTTAGTTGTCGGGGCAGCGAGCTATGGCTACACCTTC. Complete variable domain (other parts from reference TRBV7-2 and TRBJ1-2): GAGVSQSPSNKVTEKGKDVELRCDPISGHTALYWYRQSLGQGLEFLIYFQGNSAPDKSGLPSDRFSAERTGGSVSTLTIQRTQQEDSAVYLCASSLVVGAASYGYTFGSGTRLTVV.

This rearrangement joins TRBV5-1 to TRBJ2-3, with D possibly being TRBD1 or TRBD2 (5 bases each). This CDR3 region has 12 residues. Per germline, CDR1 SGHRS and CDR2 YFSETQ. V was pared by 5 bases and J by 5 bases, with 9 bases between. CDR3 amino acids: CASRRGRDTQYF. The CDR3 nucleotides read TGCGCCAGCAGGAGGGGCAGAGATACGCAGTATTTT.

V and J are TRBV20-1 and TRBJ2-3; possibly TRBD2 for D (6 bases). Trimming stripped 3 bases from V and 3 bases from J, with 16 bases between. The V gene's germline CDR1 is DFQATT and CDR2 SNEGSKA (reference sequence). The CDR3 length is 15 residues. The DNA for the CDR3 is TGCAGTGCTAGCCGGGGCGGGGTGGGGACAGATACGCAGTATTTT. It is translated as CSASRGGVGTDTQYF.

The chain recombines TRBV6-1 with TRBJ2-7, with D perhaps matching TRBD2 (5 bases). The CDR3 runs to 14 residues. Germline V gives CDR1 MNHNS, CDR2 SASEGT. V was shortened by 3 bases and J by 3 bases, with 12 bases between the two germline ends. The CDR3 region has the DNA TGTGCCAGCAGTGAGTACACGGGGTTCTACGAGCAGTACTTC. Encoded protein: CASSEYTGFYEQYF.

This clonotype was detected only a few times. The chain has TRBV5-1 and TRBJ2-7; D might be TRBD1 (6 bases). This CDR3 contains 13 residues. CDR1 is SGHRS and CDR2 is YFSETQ in the germline V gene. Between the trimmed V and J ends, which lost 3 bases and 2 bases, there was a span of 9 bases. CDR3: CASSSDSAYEQYF. In nucleotides, the CDR3 is TGCGCCAGCAGCTCGGACAGCGCCTACGAGCAGTACTTC.

Ten or more counts support this clonotype. This chain uses TRBV7-9 with TRBJ2-1, with D perhaps matching TRBD1 or TRBD2 (6 bases each). The CDR3 consists of 14 residues. Germline V gene data show CDR1 as SEHNR and CDR2 as FQNEAQ (reference sequence). The V and J ends lost 6 bases and 7 bases respectively, with 16 bases between them. CDR3 protein: CASSITGAGNEQFF. The CDR3 DNA sequence: TGTGCCAGCAGTATAACGGGGGCAGGGAATGAGCAGTTCTTC. Full variable domain (rest looked up from reference TRBV7-9 and TRBJ2-1): DTGVSQNPRHKITKRGQNVTFRCDPISEHNRLYWYRQTLGQGPEFLTYFQNEAQLEKSRLLSDRFSAERPKGSFSTLEIQRTEQGDSAMYLCASSITGAGNEQFFGPGTRLTVL.

The chain combines TRBV20-1 with TRBJ1-4; 7 positions agree with TRBD1. Germline values: CDR1 DFQATT, CDR2 SNEGSKA (reference sequence). The J segment lost 7 bases and the V segment lost 3 bases, leaving 17 bases of the junction unmatched. This CDR3 spans 17 amino acids. The CDR3 DNA is TGCAGTGCTAGTACCTTTAAGTCAGGGGGATCCCGTGAAAAACTGTTTTTT. This encodes CSASTFKSGGSREKLFF.

The gene calls are TRBV7-3 and TRBJ2-1; unclear D gene. With 1 base removed from V and 9 bases from J, the gap between germline ends came to 7 bases. This CDR3 comprises 12 residues. Germline assignment: CDR1 SGHTA and CDR2 FQGTGA. The CDR3 region is CASSLMDGEQFF. DNA of the CDR3: TGTGCCAGCAGCTTAATGGATGGTGAGCAGTTCTTC. Looking up the rest from reference TRBV7-3 and TRBJ2-1 gives the full variable domain: GAGVSQTPSNKVTEKGKYVELRCDPISGHTALYWYRQSLGQGPEFLIYFQGTGAADDSGLPNDRFFAVRPEGSVSTLKIQRTERGDSAVYLCASSLMDGEQFFGPGTRLTVL.

This clonotype was counted between two and nine times. The rearrangement uses TRBV5-1 and TRBJ2-1; D not certain. Trimming stripped 0 bases from V and 9 bases from J, with 7 bases between. The CDR3 contains 12 residues. Per the germline V gene, CDR1 is SGHRS and CDR2 is YFSETQ. For the CDR3, the DNA is TGCGCCAGCAGCTTGGGGGCTACTGAGCAGTTCTTC. Its protein is CASSLGATEQFF.

V usage is TRBV30 and J usage is TRBJ2-1; 11 nucleotides agree with TRBD1. Germline V CDR1 and CDR2: GTSNPN, SVGIG (reference sequence). J lost 6 bases, V lost 3 bases, and 4 bases had no gene match. CDR3 length: 14 amino acids. The CDR3 DNA reads TGTGCCTGGAGAGGACAGGGGGCTGTCAATGAGCAGTTCTTC. This gives the protein CAWRGQGAVNEQFF.

The V gene is TRBV6-2 or TRBV6-3, the J gene TRBJ1-2; 9 bases fit TRBD1. J was trimmed by 4 bases and V by 4 bases; bases with no gene match: 7. Germline V gives CDR1 MNHEY, CDR2 SVGEGT. The CDR3 contains 15 residues. CDR3 nucleotides: TGTGCCAGCAGTTTCCCCCGGGACAGGGCCTATGGCTACACCTTC. This sequence encodes CASSFPRDRAYGYTF.

This clonotype appeared many times. The rearrangement joins TRBV15 to TRBJ2-3; the D call may be TRBD1 or TRBD2 (5 bases each). Germline CDR1 and CDR2: LNHNV and YYDKDF (reference sequence). Trimming left V 5 bases short and J 2 bases short, with 11 bases between. The CDR3 runs to 14 residues. CDR3: CATSGWDLTDTQYF. For the CDR3, the DNA is TGTGCCACCAGCGGATGGGACCTCACAGATACGCAGTATTTT.

This clonotype came up a few times. The chain recombines TRBV7-2 with TRBJ1-1; D not resolved. This CDR3 is 12 amino acids long. Trimming took off 5 bases at V and 5 bases at J, with 9 bases between the two ends. Germline V CDR1 and CDR2: SGHTA, FQGNSA. The CDR3 spells CASSPAMTEAFF. The DNA for the CDR3 is TGTGCCAGCAGCCCGGCGATGACTGAAGCTTTCTTT.

This clonotype has a handful of counts. The chain joins TRBV7-6 to TRBJ2-7, with 10 bases matching TRBD1. This CDR3 has 14 residues. CDR1 SGHVS and CDR2 FNYEAQ come from the germline V gene. The CDR3 loop reads CASSPPRQGAALGV. Written as DNA, the CDR3 is TGTGCCAGCAGCCCCCCCCGACAGGGGGCGGCCCTAGGGGTC.

This clonotype was picked up one time. The V gene is TRBV27, the J gene TRBJ2-6; a weak D match, TRBD1 (6 bases). CDR3 size: 15 residues. The V end lost 7 bases, the J end lost 0 bases, and 10 bases lay between the germline ends. Germline assignment: CDR1 MNHEY and CDR2 SMNVEV (reference sequence). The CDR3 loop reads CASTTGSSGANVLTF. CDR3 sequence (DNA): TGTGCCAGCACCACAGGGAGCTCTGGGGCCAACGTCCTGACTTTC.

This chain uses TRBV11-2 with TRBJ1-3, with D hard to call. Trimming cost V 4 bases and J 2 bases, with 15 bases left between them. This CDR3 region has 16 residues. CDR1 and CDR2 from the germline V gene are SGHAT and FQNNGV. CDR3 in DNA: TGTGCCAGCAGCTCCCTGGGCCGAGGGACTGGAAACACCATATATTTT. It encodes CASSSLGRGTGNTIYF.

The chain uses TRBV10-3 and TRBJ2-7; D is ambiguous. Germline-derived CDR1 and CDR2 are ENHRY and SYGVKD. The CDR3 spans 13 residues. The CDR3 DNA follows: TGTGCCAACAGTGAGGTACATCGGAACGAGCAGTACGTC. The encoded protein is CANSEVHRNEQYV.

The table lists this clonotype with many counts. The chain employs TRBV5-5 and TRBJ2-3; tentatively, D is TRBD2 (6 bases). Germline CDR1 and CDR2: SGHKS and YYEKEE (reference sequence). The CDR3 loop spans 15 amino acids. The ends were cut back, 0 bases at V and 4 bases at J, with 12 bases in the middle. The CDR3 DNA sequence: TGTGCCAGCAGCTTGGTCAGCGGGTCCGCAGATACGCAGTATTTT. Protein product: CASSLVSGSADTQYF.

The V and J genes are TRBV20-1 and TRBJ2-3, with D unclear. The CDR3 consists of 13 residues. Trimming took 6 bases from V and 4 from J, leaving 14 bases between them. Germline CDR1 DFQATT, CDR2 SNEGSKA (reference sequence). Written as DNA, the CDR3 is TGCAGTGCCCCAACAAGAGTATCAGATACGCAGTATTTT. It codes for CSAPTRVSDTQYF.

The gene calls are TRBV12-3 or TRBV12-4 and TRBJ2-3; a weak D match, TRBD2 (5 bases). V lost 2 bases and J 8 bases, leaving 14 bases between the germline ends. CDR3 length: 14 amino acids. The CDR3 protein is CASSLREFRVTQYF. The DNA of the CDR3 is TGTGCCAGCAGTTTAAGGGAGTTTCGGGTTACGCAGTATTTT.